This TCR beta chain was identified during a study of shared clonotypes between healthy human individuals (dated by TCRdb to about 2020). Broadly, across the study: A couple of women and a few men aged 18 to 49 years were included in the cohort. Libraries were prepared and TCR repertoires were sequenced by different laboratories using diverse techniques, in order to increase sequencing depth and limit assay-specific biases. Per donor, three plates each were used for CD4 naive and CD4 memory, two for CD8 naive, and one for CD8 memory. To estimate repertoire size and how much clonotypes are shared between individuals, the study performed deep sequencing of blood TCR repertoires from about five healthy adults. Leukapheresis yielded between about 0.94 and 8.9 billion PBMCs per donor.

The CDR3 starts with the cysteine, ends with the phenylalanine, and has 15 residues. Only CDR3 DNA remains: 45 bases, in frame from the first base. Looking up the germline V gene yields CDR1 SGHRS and CDR2 YFSETQ. Clipping removes 4 bases from V and 3 bases from J, with 8 as the unmatched junction base count. What the study reported, not specific to this receptor: Across four donors, approximately 5% of naive CD4, around 3.3% of naive CD8, approximately 2.5% of memory CD4, and roughly 0.41% of memory CD8 clonotypes were shared. Pairwise subsampling indicated that sequencing depth was expected to affect the degree of clonotype sharing among donors. Sampling was restricted to blood, and TCR repertoires in tissues likely differ from the TCR repertoires found in blood. Higher generation probabilities were observed for clonotypes shared by all four sorted-subset donors than for non-shared clonotypes. Estimated clonotype richness was generally larger for naive than for memory subsets. The genetic and exposure-history diversity represented was limited by the small number of donors. Incomplete sequencing was indicated by rarefaction of sorted-subset datasets, despite the large sequencing depth.

TCR CDR3 regions were amplified from genomic DNA by multiplex PCR using the deep immunoSEQ assay. For each cell subset, the extracted genomic DNA was distributed evenly across all wells of several immunoSEQ 96-well plates, and each plate served as one replicate. For sorted subsets, 200 to 250 ng of genomic DNA, equivalent to about 30,000 T cell genomes, went into each replicate PCR. Purified libraries were measured with a Qubit 3.0 fluorometer, size-checked on a Bioanalyzer 2100, and measured again with the KAPA Library Quantification kit. A separate single-read 150-cycle Illumina NextSeq 550 flow cell was used to sequence each immunoSEQ 96-well plate. Regarding the original processing steps: Because only junctional sequences without quality scores were contained in the immunoSEQ output, filtering matching that applied to full-length reads could not be performed. To assign V/J genes and CDR3, sequences were annotated against IMGT germline references using PyIR, a Python wrapper for IgBLAST v1.9. Reads with weak V/J assignments (E-value above 1e-6), missing CDR3, stop codons, out-of-frame junctions, or ambiguous translated residues were removed. V3J clonotypes were defined by identical inferred V gene, J gene, and CDR3 amino acid sequence. The percentage overlap between two repertoires was calculated by dividing the number of shared unique clonotypes by the size of the smaller repertoire. RTK rarefaction, the Chao1 estimator, and Recon v2.1 estimates of unobserved clonotypes were used to assess repertoire richness. Generation probabilities were computed with OLGA for all TCRbeta clonotypes obtained by the gDNA method from a handful of donors. TCRdb obtained this table from immuneACCESS and retained in-frame rearrangements with V and J assigned. These tables miss some clones; where compared with another copy, unresolved V genes account for less than half of the shortfall, and the remainder is unexplained. V and J calls and clone size come straight from that table; D and trimming were deduced from the DNA. The sample table holds 600,000 to 750,000 clones, of which around 72% were seen once. The ten top clones hold roughly 1.8% of the sample.

Donors were healthy HIV-negative adults with no recently reported acute infections or vaccinations. Every donor was a Caucasian adult living in Nashville, Tennessee, USA. CD4+ T cells were enriched through magnetic negative selection, after which naive cells were positively selected on CD45RA and the remaining negative fraction served as the memory subset. After blood collection by leukapheresis, PBMCs were isolated using Ficoll-Histopaque density gradient centrifugation and then cryopreserved in the vapor phase of liquid nitrogen. Analytical flow cytometry was used to check the purity and quantity of each magnetically sorted T cell population. Each sorted fraction had its genomic DNA isolated and then quantified by UV absorbance on a Nanodrop 2000c. To note about this clone: Its antigen has not been determined. One base away there is no much larger clone; base qualities are not given.

Sample: memory CD4+ T cells sorted from blood. The meaning of the sample's cell subset or site label: CD45RA-negative fraction. The sequence was collected from a woman between 25 and 40 years old in good health. The rearranged chain carries TRBV5-1 and TRBJ1-1, with TRBD1 matching 8 junction bases. In nucleotide form, the sequence is TGCGCCAGCAGCCACCAACAGGGGGGAGACACTGAAGCTTTCTTT. This sequence encodes CASSHQQGGDTEAFF.